This record covers a single T cell receptor beta chain. Antigen: not known. This sample was taken from a study of shared clonotypes between healthy human individuals. The CDR3 length is 17 residues. J gave up 3 bases and V 5 bases, and 15 bases lay outside the gene matches. Germline V CDR1 and CDR2: MDHEN, SYDVKM. Per the authors' pipeline: ImmunoSEQ output held junction-only sequences without quality scores, so filtering differed. Profiling relied on immunoSEQ multiplex PCR, and the TCRdb table lists in-frame clones only, not all of them. V, J and clone size derive from that table, while D and trimming were established from the DNA sequence. Among roughly 2.5 million clones, around 94% were seen once, and the ten largest hold around 0.15%. Study-wide results and limits: On the whole, naive subsets had larger estimated richness than memory subsets had.

The gene calls are TRBV28 and TRBJ2-5; 7 bases align to TRBD1. The sequencing sample was made of naive CD4+ T cells sorted from blood. Described subset: CD45RA+ positively selected. This receptor was identified in a man aged 18 to 29 in good health. The CDR3 here is CASSPLGTVGPEETQYF. CDR3 DNA sequence: TGTGCCAGCAGTCCATTAGGGACAGTCGGACCCGAAGAGACCCAGTACTTC.